This passage covers 17 T cell receptor beta chains from one sample sequenced in a study of T cells after yellow fever vaccination. TCRdb ran MiXCR on the 5' RACE reads and lists one entry per CDR3 protein. The repertoire has a few hundred thousand distinct CDR3 sequences, approximately 8% of them found once; the top ten carry 15% to 20%. The sequenced sample was PBMCs, obtained about 41 days after the first yellow fever vaccination. The source is a man between 18 and 35 years old who received the YFV17D yellow fever vaccine.

J is TRBJ2-7 and V is TRBV5-1; D may be TRBD2 (5 bases). Per germline, CDR1 SGHRS and CDR2 YFSETQ. This CDR3 has 15 amino acids. With 4 bases removed from V and 0 bases from J, the gap between germline ends came to 14 bases. CDR3 sequence (DNA): TGCGCCAGCAGCGTTCTAGCAGAAAACTCCTACGAGCAGTACTTC. It yields the protein CASSVLAENSYEQYF.

The chain combines TRBV10-3 with TRBJ2-7, with D possibly being TRBD1 (5 bases). The CDR3 is made up of 13 amino acids. Trimming pared 7 bases from V and 5 bases from J, leaving 15 bases between. Per germline, CDR1 ENHRY and CDR2 SYGVKD. CDR3 nucleotide sequence: TGTGCCATCAAAGGACACGCTCAGGACGAGCAGTACTTC. This translates into CAIKGHAQDEQYF.

In DNA form, the CDR3 reads TGTAGCCCTGCGTCTGCTGTCAATTTAACAGAAGGTGACAATGAGCAGTTCTTC. Residues: CSPASAVNLTEGDNEQFF. This rearrangement joins TRBV7-5 to TRBJ2-1; whether TRBD1, the table's D call, matches the DNA was not checked. TRBV7-5 is marked as a pseudogene. There are 18 residues in the CDR3.

The chain has TRBV11-1 and TRBJ2-6, with 12 bases lining up with TRBD1. The CDR3 has 21 residues. Germline V gene lookup returns CDR1 SGHAT and CDR2 FQDESV (reference sequence). With V trimmed by 2 bases and J by 2 bases, 13 bases remained unmatched. CDR3 sequence (DNA): TGTGCCAGCAGCTTATACATCCTCTCGGGGACAGGGGGCGCTGGGGCCAACGTCCTGACTTTC. The encoded protein is CASSLYILSGTGGAGANVLTF.

This clonotype was recorded at least ten times. The chain recombines TRBV5-4 with TRBJ2-1; D is possibly TRBD1 or TRBD2 (5 bases each). Trimming stripped 0 bases from V and 4 bases from J, with 11 bases between. Germline CDR1 reads SGHNT; CDR2 reads YYREEE (reference sequence). The CDR3 covers 15 residues. CDR3 protein: CASSLVGGGYNEQFF. In nucleotides, the CDR3 is TGTGCCAGCAGCTTGGTTGGTGGGGGTTACAATGAGCAGTTCTTC.

This clonotype came up a few times. The V call is TRBV6-5, the J call TRBJ2-5, with a weak D call TRBD2 (6 bases). Per the germline V gene, CDR1 is MNHEY and CDR2 is SVGAGI. The CDR3 has 14 amino acids. Trimming left V 4 bases short and J 2 bases short, with 11 bases between. The CDR3 is CASSSDGGQETQYF. The DNA for the CDR3 is TGTGCCAGCAGTTCTGACGGGGGACAAGAGACCCAGTACTTC.

This clonotype has more than one count but fewer than ten. The gene calls are TRBV12-3 or TRBV12-4 and TRBJ1-1, with D possibly TRBD1 on 5 matching bases. This CDR3 has 15 amino acids. Trimming cost V 5 bases and J 1 base, with 14 bases left between them. CDR3 bases: TGTGCCAGCAGTGGCTCGGGAGGGACGAACACTGAAGCTTTCTTT. It is translated as CASSGSGGTNTEAFF.

J is TRBJ1-6 and V is TRBV28; the D gene is possibly TRBD1 (6 bases). The CDR3 spans 14 residues. V lost 5 bases to trimming and J lost 9 bases, with 14 bases between them. CDR1 MDHEN and CDR2 SYDVKM come from the germline V gene. The CDR3 nucleotides read TGTGCCAGCAGTCAGGGGATAAGGGGTTCACCCCTCCACTTT. It encodes CASSQGIRGSPLHF. Full variable domain (missing parts from reference TRBV28 and TRBJ1-6): DVKVTQSSRYLVKRTGEKVFLECVQDMDHENMFWYRQDPGLGLRLIYFSYDVKMKEKGDIPEGYSVSREKKERFSLILESASTNQTSMYLCASSQGIRGSPLHFGNGTRLTVT.

This rearrangement joins TRBV5-6 to TRBJ2-7, with 8 bases fitting TRBD1. CDR1 is SGHDT and CDR2 is YYEEEE in the germline V gene. This CDR3 is 14 amino acids long. V dropped 4 bases and J dropped 3; count of bases not matched to a gene: 6. Here the CDR3 reads CASSEGQGRYEQYV. CDR3 coding DNA: TGTGCCAGCAGCGAAGGACAGGGTCGCTACGAGCAGTACGTC.

Ten or more counts support this clonotype. The V call is TRBV7-8, the J call TRBJ1-1; no definite D call. Germline-derived CDR1 and CDR2 are SGHVS and FQNEAQ. The CDR3 totals 14 residues. The V end was cut by 3 bases, the J end by 5 bases, with 13 bases between. CDR3 coding DNA: TGTGCCAGCAGCTTGGACCCCATGGGTACTGAAGCTTTCTTT. Protein sequence: CASSLDPMGTEAFF.

In this sample, this clonotype turned up many times. The V gene is TRBV12-3 or TRBV12-4, the J gene TRBJ2-5; D is undetermined. V lost 1 base, J lost 5 bases, and 5 bases lay in between. The CDR3 contains 12 residues. The CDR3 loop reads CASSLDAETQYF. In DNA form, the CDR3 reads TGTGCCAGCAGTTTAGATGCGGAGACCCAGTACTTC.

In this sample, this clonotype turned up a few times. This rearrangement joins TRBV2 to TRBJ2-7, with a weak D call TRBD2 (5 bases). The CDR3 spans 12 residues. V shed 4 bases and J shed 6 bases, with 10 bases lying between them. Germline CDR1 is SNHLY and CDR2 is FYNNEI. Here the CDR3 DNA reads TGTGCCAGCAGTGGAGGGCAGCGCGAGCAGTACGTC. Amino acid sequence: CASSGGQREQYV.

V and J are TRBV10-2 and TRBJ2-5, with D maybe TRBD2 (6 bases). Per germline, CDR1 WSHSY and CDR2 SAAADI. V was shortened by 7 bases and J by 5 bases, with 17 bases between the two germline ends. This CDR3 region has 14 residues. The DNA of the CDR3 is TGCGCCAGCAATCCGACTCGCGGGGCGGAGACCCAGTACTTC. Translated, it gives CASNPTRGAETQYF.

There are a few counts of this clonotype. This sequence joins TRBV6-5 and TRBJ1-1, with TRBD1 as a possible D gene (6 bases). CDR3 length: 17 residues. V lost 2 bases and J 0 bases, leaving 16 bases between the germline ends. Germline V gene data show CDR1 as MNHEY and CDR2 as SVGAGI. The CDR3 here is CASSYGRGAGVNTEAFF. DNA for the CDR3: TGTGCCAGCAGTTACGGCAGGGGCGCGGGAGTGAACACTGAAGCTTTCTTT.

This clonotype was counted at least ten times. This sequence joins TRBV5-5 and TRBJ2-5, with D unclear. CDR3 size: 15 residues. V gave up 1 base and J gave up 2 bases, with 12 bases separating them. Germline V gives CDR1 SGHKS, CDR2 YYEKEE (reference sequence). This chain's CDR3 is CASSLSPVSQETQYF. In DNA, the CDR3 is TGTGCCAGCAGCTTGTCACCCGTCAGTCAAGAGACCCAGTACTTC.

The chain has TRBV12-3 or TRBV12-4 and TRBJ1-1, with 8 nucleotides matching TRBD1. The CDR3 spans 14 residues. With V trimmed by 4 bases and J by 4 bases, 5 bases remained unmatched. The DNA of the CDR3 is TGTGCCAGCAGTTCTCGACAGGGGCGCACTGAAGCTTTCTTT. Translated, it gives CASSSRQGRTEAFF.

This clonotype was found a few times. This chain connects TRBV7-2 to TRBJ2-7; TRBD1 matches at 9 bases. CDR3 length: 14 residues. V shed 3 bases and J 4 bases; nucleotides not matched to a gene: 4. Germline CDR1 and CDR2: SGHTA and FQGNSA. The CDR3 nucleotides read TGTGCCAGCAGCTTCGGACAGGGGCCATACGAGCAGTACTTC. Translation gives CASSFGQGPYEQYF.